The rows below give T cell receptor beta chains drawn from one sample of a study of T cell responses to AZD1222 COVID-19 vaccine. Using immunoSEQ multiplex PCR, the repertoire was profiled, and TCRdb retains in-frame clones only, with some absent. The table includes fewer than 120,000 clones, 85% to 95% detected once. The source was peripheral blood, collected on day 0 of AZD1222 vaccination. The receptors originated from an adult in good health. Each CDR3 is given with its conserved first and last residue. D genes are given only for firm matches. Clone size, where shown, is once, few, many, or a class for clones that have expanded.

clone_size: few; j_call: TRBJ1-1; d_call: NA; v_call: TRBV18; cdr3_aa: CASSPQGWNEAFF; cdr3_nt: TGTGCCAGCTCACCACAGGGGTGGAATGAAGCTTTCTTT
clone_size: few; j_call: TRBJ1-1; d_call: NA; v_call: TRBV7-2; cdr3_aa: CASSLARRGGGTEAFF; cdr3_nt: TGTGCCAGCAGCTTAGCGCGAAGGGGAGGGGGCACTGAAGCTTTCTTT
clone_size: NA; j_call: TRBJ1-6; d_call: NA; v_call: TRBV12-3/TRBV12-4; cdr3_aa: CASSSFLRAPLHF; cdr3_nt: TGTGCCAGCAGCTCTTTTCTGCGAGCACCCCTCCACTTT
clone_size: NA; j_call: TRBJ1-2; d_call: NA; v_call: TRBV4-2; cdr3_aa: CASSQVTRYGYTF; cdr3_nt: TGTGCCAGCAGCCAAGTTACGCGGTATGGCTACACCTTC
clone_size: NA; j_call: TRBJ1-1; d_call: NA; v_call: TRBV12-3/TRBV12-4; cdr3_aa: CASRPTAYEAFF; cdr3_nt: TGTGCCAGCAGACCGACAGCTTATGAAGCTTTCTTT
clone_size: NA; j_call: TRBJ2-1; d_call: NA; v_call: TRBV12-3/TRBV12-4; cdr3_aa: CASSLNRWNEQFF; cdr3_nt: TGTGCCAGCAGTTTAAACAGGTGGAATGAGCAGTTCTTC
clone_size: NA; j_call: TRBJ1-1; d_call: TRBD1; v_call: TRBV6-4; cdr3_aa: CASRMGQGTEAFF; cdr3_nt: TGTGCCAGCAGAATGGGACAGGGTACTGAAGCTTTCTTT
clone_size: few; j_call: TRBJ2-7; d_call: NA; v_call: TRBV29-1; cdr3_aa: CSVVGIRYEQYF; cdr3_nt: TGCAGCGTTGTGGGCATTCGCTACGAGCAGTACTTC
clone_size: NA; j_call: TRBJ1-4; d_call: NA; v_call: TRBV28; cdr3_aa: CASSSRTGKLFF; cdr3_nt: TGTGCCAGCAGTTCAAGGACGGGGAAACTGTTTTTT
clone_size: NA; j_call: TRBJ2-7; d_call: NA; v_call: TRBV28; cdr3_aa: CASSPPTLSEQYF; cdr3_nt: TGTGCCAGCAGTCCCCCGACGCTCTCGGAGCAGTACTTC
clone_size: NA; j_call: TRBJ2-7; d_call: TRBD2; v_call: TRBV5-1; cdr3_aa: CASSLGTSGGASYEQYF; cdr3_nt: TGCGCCAGCAGCCTCGGGACTAGCGGGGGGGCCTCCTACGAGCAGTACTTC
clone_size: NA; j_call: TRBJ1-5; d_call: NA; v_call: TRBV21-1; cdr3_aa: CASSKGRRKGNQPQHF; cdr3_nt: TGTGCCAGCAGCAAAGGAAGGAGAAAGGGCAATCAGCCCCAGCATTTT
clone_size: NA; j_call: TRBJ1-6; d_call: TRBD1; v_call: TRBV28; cdr3_aa: CAITGTGYSDSPLHF; cdr3_nt: TGTGCCATTACCGGGACAGGGTATTCGGATTCACCCCTCCACTTT
clone_size: NA; j_call: TRBJ2-5; d_call: NA; v_call: TRBV14; cdr3_aa: CASSQRDAETQYF; cdr3_nt: TGTGCCAGCAGCCAACGGGACGCAGAGACCCAGTACTTC
clone_size: NA; j_call: TRBJ1-1; d_call: NA; v_call: TRBV6-5; cdr3_aa: CASRALKTEAFF; cdr3_nt: TGTGCCAGCAGGGCCCTTAAGACTGAAGCTTTCTTT
clone_size: NA; j_call: TRBJ1-1; d_call: NA; v_call: TRBV4-1; cdr3_aa: CASSPGPSATGEAFF; cdr3_nt: TGCGCCAGCAGCCCTGGACCGTCCGCCACAGGTGAAGCTTTCTTT
clone_size: NA; j_call: TRBJ2-7; d_call: NA; v_call: TRBV15; cdr3_aa: CATSRDRLNYEQYF; cdr3_nt: TGTGCCACCAGCAGGGACAGACTTAACTACGAGCAGTACTTC
clone_size: NA; j_call: TRBJ1-1; d_call: NA; v_call: TRBV28; cdr3_aa: CASSLRPTTEAFF; cdr3_nt: TGTGCCAGCAGTTTGCGGCCGACTACTGAAGCTTTCTTT
clone_size: NA; j_call: TRBJ1-4; d_call: NA; v_call: TRBV2; cdr3_aa: CASSEEKLFF; cdr3_nt: TGTGCCAGCAGTGAGGAAAAACTGTTTTTT
clone_size: once; j_call: TRBJ1-2; d_call: NA; v_call: TRBV5-1; cdr3_aa: CASSSGEGYTF; cdr3_nt: TGCGCCAGCAGCTCCGGAGAGGGCTACACCTTC
clone_size: NA; j_call: TRBJ1-2; d_call: NA; v_call: TRBV5-4; cdr3_aa: CASSFRLVYNYGYTF; cdr3_nt: TGTGCCAGCAGCTTCCGTCTTGTTTACAACTATGGCTACACCTTC
clone_size: NA; j_call: TRBJ2-3; d_call: TRBD2; v_call: TRBV6-5; cdr3_aa: CASSRTSGDFNTQYF; cdr3_nt: TGTGCCAGCAGTCGGACTAGCGGGGACTTCAATACGCAGTATTTT
clone_size: NA; j_call: TRBJ1-2; d_call: TRBD1; v_call: TRBV2; cdr3_aa: CASKSPGQGYGYTF; cdr3_nt: TGTGCCAGCAAATCTCCGGGACAGGGTTATGGCTACACCTTC
clone_size: NA; j_call: TRBJ1-6; d_call: NA; v_call: TRBV6-5; cdr3_aa: CASSYGQGNSPLHF; cdr3_nt: TGTGCCAGCAGTTATGGGCAGGGGAATTCACCCCTCCACTTT